This TCR beta chain stems from a study of blood T cells in healthy people across ages. About this clonotype itself: An end of the junction does not agree with germline; a read error may underlie this.

With a J-beta primer mix and a sample-barcoded 5' primer, a second PCR ran about 6 to 11 cycles. From the 5' RACE reads, TCRdb called clonotypes with MiXCR, one entry per CDR3 protein. Of about 640,000 distinct CDR3 sequences in the sample, about 30% were seen once. The CDR3 runs 15 residues. CDR1 ENHRY and CDR2 SYGVKD come from the germline V gene. The chain is built from TRBV10-3 and TRBJ1-5; D may be TRBD1 (5 bases). This receptor was obtained from a woman older than 75 in good health. The sample was blood. The CDR3 spells CATSESTRGNQPQHF. CDR3 DNA sequence: TGTGCCACCAGTGAGTCTACCCGGGGGAATCAGCCCCAGCATTTT.